This is a list of T cell receptor beta chains from one sample in a study of blood T cell repertoires in COVID-19. Profiled with immunoSEQ multiplex PCR; TCRdb holds only in-frame clones, not every one. The sample carries fewer than 150,000 clones, just under 90% recorded once. The material sequenced was peripheral blood. The receptors were gathered from a woman in her thirties or forties with acute or convalescent COVID-19. CDR3s include the opening cysteine and the closing phenylalanine or tryptophan. D genes are given only for firm matches. Clone size appears in some rows only: once, few, many, or a class for an expanded clone.

size	D	J	V	length	CDR3	DNA
.	TRBD1	TRBJ1-2	TRBV9	13	CASSLTGLYGYTF	TGTGCCAGCAGTCTGACAGGGCTCTATGGCTACACCTTC
.	TRBD2	TRBJ2-1	TRBV7-3	17	CASSLLAGPPRYNEQFF	TGTGCCAGCAGCTTACTAGCGGGCCCCCCACGCTACAATGAGCAGTTCTTC
.	TRBD1	TRBJ1-1	TRBV29-1	13	CSGRQGMNTEAFF	TGCAGCGGGCGACAGGGAATGAACACTGAAGCTTTCTTT
.	.	TRBJ1-2	TRBV3-1/TRBV3-2	16	CASSQDGDILLYGYTF	TGTGCCAGCAGCCAAGATGGGGACATCCTTCTCTATGGCTACACCTTC
.	TRBD2	TRBJ2-1	TRBV2	12	CASSDREDEQFF	TGTGCCAGCAGTGATCGGGAGGATGAGCAGTTCTTC
.	.	TRBJ2-7	TRBV3-1/TRBV3-2	13	CASSRTAIYEQYF	TGTGCCAGCAGCCGGACAGCCATCTACGAGCAGTACTTC
.	TRBD1	TRBJ1-2	TRBV5-4	14	CASSGQASGYGYTF	TGTGCCAGCAGCGGACAGGCCTCGGGCTATGGCTACACCTTC
.	TRBD2	TRBJ2-1	TRBV5-4	16	CASSSRTSGTYNEQFF	TGTGCCAGCAGCTCAAGGACTAGCGGGACCTACAATGAGCAGTTCTTC
.	TRBD2	TRBJ2-5	TRBV7-7	14	CASSLTSGRETQYF	TGTGCTAGCAGCTTGACAAGCGGGAGGGAGACCCAGTACTTC
.	.	TRBJ1-6	TRBV27	22	CASSLYPPGTSFVSSYNSPLHF	TGTGCCAGCAGTCTTTACCCTCCCGGGACTTCCTTCGTTAGCTCCTATAATTCACCCCTCCACTTT
.	TRBD2	TRBJ2-3	TRBV30	15	CAWSSGTSGGDTQYF	TGTGCCTGGAGTTCCGGGACTAGCGGGGGGGATACGCAGTATTTT
.	TRBD2	TRBJ2-3	TRBV18	19	CASSRLAGETAFTTDTQYF	TGTGCCAGCTCCCGACTAGCGGGGGAGACCGCGTTCACCACAGATACGCAGTATTTT
.	.	TRBJ2-7	TRBV6-6	9	CASGTEQYF	TGTGCCAGCGGCACGGAGCAGTACTTC
.	.	TRBJ2-7	TRBV4-3	15	CASSHGTTSSYEQYF	TGCGCCAGCAGCCACGGGACAACGAGCTCCTACGAGCAGTACTTC
once	TRBD2	TRBJ2-1	TRBV7-9	12	CASSPGGNEQFF	TGTGCCAGCAGCCCGGGGGGGAATGAGCAGTTCTTC
.	TRBD2	TRBJ2-5	TRBV7-3	15	CASSLSGGAQETQYF	TGTGCCAGCAGCTTATCCGGGGGGGCACAAGAGACCCAGTACTTC
few	.	TRBJ2-4	TRBV15	14	CATSRGGVTNIQYF	TGTGCCACCAGCAGAGGGGGGGTCACGAACATTCAGTACTTC
.	TRBD1	TRBJ2-7	TRBV7-9	15	CASSFTGGVGYEQYF	TGTGCCAGCAGCTTTACAGGGGGAGTCGGCTACGAGCAGTACTTC
once	.	TRBJ1-2	TRBV3-1/TRBV3-2	16	CASSQSGGARDYGYTF	TGTGCCAGCAGCCAATCTGGAGGGGCGCGGGACTATGGCTACACCTTC
few	.	TRBJ1-3	TRBV5-5	16	CASSLGPLAPENTIYF	TGTGCCAGCAGCTTGGGGCCCCTGGCTCCCGAAAACACCATATATTTT
few	.	TRBJ1-1	TRBV19	14	CASRSQDRGTEAFF	TGTGCCAGTAGATCTCAGGATAGGGGCACTGAAGCTTTCTTT
.	.	TRBJ2-3	TRBV7-9	16	CASPFGYLTSTDTQYF	TGTGCCAGCCCCTTCGGGTATTTAACTAGCACAGATACGCAGTATTTT